This T cell receptor beta chain is from a study of blood T cell repertoires in COVID-19. In the study overall: Sample material is recorded as cDNA or gDNA derived from T cells, B-cell-depleted T cells, or PBMCs.

The table came from immunoSEQ multiplex PCR; TCRdb's copy has only in-frame clones and leaves some out. The sample carries about 280,000 clones, 85% recorded once. Germline loops: CDR1 LNHDA, CDR2 SQIVND (reference sequence). Trimming removed 11 bases from V and 2 bases from J, with 13 bases in between. This CDR3 has 13 residues. The V and J genes are TRBV19 and TRBJ1-5, with a tentative D call TRBD1 (5 bases). This clonotype originated in a human donor in a cohort sampled during active COVID-19. The sample consisted of peripheral blood. CDR3 loop: CAVGGTGNQPQHF. In nucleotides, the CDR3 is TGTGCCGTCGGGGGGACGGGCAATCAGCCCCAGCATTTT.